These 7 T cell receptor beta chains were sequenced from one sample in a study of blood T cell repertoires in COVID-19. Profiled with immunoSEQ multiplex PCR; TCRdb holds only in-frame clones, not every one. This table holds approximately 220,000 clones, 85% to 90% found once. The sequencing sample was made of PBMCs or T cells enriched from blood (not recorded which). Receptor source: a young man who had recovered from COVID-19.

The chain uses TRBV5-1 and TRBJ1-2; 7 bases line up with TRBD1. Losses at the gene ends were 0 bases for V and 4 bases for J; bases not matched to a gene: 6. Germline assignment: CDR1 SGHRS and CDR2 YFSETQ. The CDR3 sequence is 15 residues long. The CDR3 nucleotides are TGCGCCAGCAGCTTGGATCCGGGACAGTCCTATGGCTACACCTTC. Protein product: CASSLDPGQSYGYTF.

This chain connects TRBV18 to TRBJ2-7, with a tentative D call TRBD2 (5 bases). The CDR3 has 14 amino acids. CDR1 and CDR2 (germline): KGHSH, LQKENI. V lost 2 bases to trimming and J lost 6 bases, with 14 bases between them. The CDR3 nucleotides read TGTGCCAGCTCACCAGATAGTCTAGCAGCCGAGCAGTACTTC. Amino acid sequence: CASSPDSLAAEQYF.

This sequence joins TRBV6-1 and TRBJ2-2; 11 nucleotides line up with TRBD1. V was clipped by 5 bases and J by 8 bases; unmatched bases: 4. From germline, CDR1 is MNHNS and CDR2 SASEGT. This CDR3 contains 14 residues. CDR3: CASSRDRGAGELFF. DNA of the CDR3: TGTGCCAGCAGTCGGGACAGGGGGGCAGGGGAGCTGTTTTTT.

V is TRBV7-9 and J is TRBJ2-1; D might be TRBD1 (5 bases). There are 15 residues in the CDR3. Trimming pared 5 bases from V and 9 bases from J, leaving 20 bases between. Germline CDR1 is SEHNR and CDR2 is FQNEAQ (reference sequence). CDR3 bases: TGTGCCAGCAGCAGCTCCAGCCGACAGTTCAGTGAGCAGTTCTTC. It translates to CASSSSSRQFSEQFF.

The J gene is TRBJ2-1, the V gene TRBV6-1; perhaps TRBD2 as D (6 bases). V shed 2 bases and J shed 11 bases, with 16 bases lying between them. The CDR3 is made up of 14 amino acids. Germline CDR1 reads MNHNS; CDR2 reads SASEGT. CDR3 in DNA: TGTGCCAGCAGTGAATCAGGAGGGCGAGGCAAGCAGTTCTTC. Translation gives CASSESGGRGKQFF.

The CDR3 reads CASSQGGGSNQPQHF. The CDR3 nucleotides are TGTGCCAGCAGTCAGGGTGGTGGAAGCAATCAGCCCCAGCATTTT. The chain joins TRBV7-8 to TRBJ1-5; TRBD1 might be the D (5 bases). Germline V gene sequence: CDR1 SGHVS, CDR2 FQNEAQ. V was shortened by 6 bases and J by 1 base, with 13 bases between the two germline ends. This CDR3 spans 15 amino acids.

The chain has TRBV4-3 and TRBJ1-4, with a possible D match to TRBD1 (5 bases). The CDR3 totals 17 residues. Germline values: CDR1 LGHNA, CDR2 YSLEER. The V gene lost 0 bases and the J gene lost 8 bases, with 19 bases spanning the gap. In DNA form, the CDR3 reads TGCGCCAGCAGCCAAGATAATTTTCAGAAGGGGATCGAAAAACTGTTTTTT. Its protein is CASSQDNFQKGIEKLFF.